This T cell receptor beta chain was captured in a study of blood T cell repertoires in COVID-19. Trimming removed 4 bases from V and 0 bases from J, with 11 bases in between. Germline CDR1 reads SGDLS; CDR2 reads YYNGEE. The CDR3 runs to 15 residues. Assay: immunoSEQ multiplex PCR; the TCRdb copy retains only in-frame clones and omits some. The sample includes over 150,000 clones, around 83% of them seen just once. V is TRBV9 and J is TRBJ1-5; D ambiguous. This receptor was identified in a middle-aged man with acute or convalescent COVID-19. The specimen was peripheral blood. The CDR3 here is CASSHSGGSNQPQHF. DNA of the CDR3: TGTGCCAGCAGCCACAGCGGTGGTAGCAATCAGCCCCAGCATTTT.